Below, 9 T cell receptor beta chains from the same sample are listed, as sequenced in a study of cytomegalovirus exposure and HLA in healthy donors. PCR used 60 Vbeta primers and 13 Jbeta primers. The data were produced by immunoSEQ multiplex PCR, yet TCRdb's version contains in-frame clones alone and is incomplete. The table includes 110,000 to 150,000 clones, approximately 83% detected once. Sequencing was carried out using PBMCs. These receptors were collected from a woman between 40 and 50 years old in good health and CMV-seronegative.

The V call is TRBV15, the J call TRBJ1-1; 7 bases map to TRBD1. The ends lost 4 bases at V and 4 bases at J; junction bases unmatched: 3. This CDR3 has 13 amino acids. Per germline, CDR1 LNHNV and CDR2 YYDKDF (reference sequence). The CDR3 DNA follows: TGTGCCACCAGCAATCACAGGGGCACTGAAGCTTTCTTT. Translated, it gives CATSNHRGTEAFF.

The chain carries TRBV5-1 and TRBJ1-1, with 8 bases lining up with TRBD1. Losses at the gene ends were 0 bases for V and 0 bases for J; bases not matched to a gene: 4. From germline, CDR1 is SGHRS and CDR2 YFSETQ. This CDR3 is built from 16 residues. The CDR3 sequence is CASSLAGQELNTEAFF. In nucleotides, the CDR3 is TGCGCCAGCAGCTTGGCGGGACAGGAACTGAACACTGAAGCTTTCTTT.

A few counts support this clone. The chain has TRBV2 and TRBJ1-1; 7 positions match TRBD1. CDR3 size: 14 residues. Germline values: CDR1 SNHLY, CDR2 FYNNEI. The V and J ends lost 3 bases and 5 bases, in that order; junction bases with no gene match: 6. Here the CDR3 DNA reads TGTGCCAGCAGTGACGTGACAGGGCTGACTGAAGCTTTCTTT. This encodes CASSDVTGLTEAFF.

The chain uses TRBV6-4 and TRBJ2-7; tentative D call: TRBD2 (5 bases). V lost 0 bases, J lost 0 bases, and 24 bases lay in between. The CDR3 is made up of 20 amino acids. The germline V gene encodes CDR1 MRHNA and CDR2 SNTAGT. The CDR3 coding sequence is TGTGCCAGCAGTGACTCGACTCCGGGTACGAGGGCCGTGAGCTCCTACGAGCAGTACTTC. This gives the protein CASSDSTPGTRAVSSYEQYF.

The CDR3 protein is CASSPPGAGTDTQYF. For the CDR3, the DNA is TGTGCCAGCTCACCACCGGGGGCGGGCACAGATACGCAGTATTTT. The J gene is TRBJ2-3, the V gene TRBV18, with a tentative D call TRBD1 (6 bases). Germline lookup yields CDR1 KGHSH and CDR2 LQKENI. There are 15 residues in the CDR3. V was trimmed by 0 bases and J by 1 base, leaving 8 bases between them.

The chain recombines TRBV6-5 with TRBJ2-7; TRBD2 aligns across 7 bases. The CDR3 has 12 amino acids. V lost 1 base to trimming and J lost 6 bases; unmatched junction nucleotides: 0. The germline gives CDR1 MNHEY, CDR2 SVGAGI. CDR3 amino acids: CASSYWGGEQYF. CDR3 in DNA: TGTGCCAGCAGTTACTGGGGGGGCGAGCAGTACTTC.

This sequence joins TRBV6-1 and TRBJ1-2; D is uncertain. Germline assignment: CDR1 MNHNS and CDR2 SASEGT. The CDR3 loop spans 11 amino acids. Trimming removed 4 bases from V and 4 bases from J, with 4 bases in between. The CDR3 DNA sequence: TGTGCCAGCAGTGTCCTCTATGGCTACACCTTC. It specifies CASSVLYGYTF.

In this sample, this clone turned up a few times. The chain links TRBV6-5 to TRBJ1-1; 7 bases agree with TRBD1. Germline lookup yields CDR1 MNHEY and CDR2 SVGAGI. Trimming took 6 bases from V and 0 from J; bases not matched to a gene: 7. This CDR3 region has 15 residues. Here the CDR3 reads CASSLGQSMNTEAFF. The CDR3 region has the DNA TGTGCCAGCAGCTTGGGACAGAGCATGAACACTGAAGCTTTCTTT.

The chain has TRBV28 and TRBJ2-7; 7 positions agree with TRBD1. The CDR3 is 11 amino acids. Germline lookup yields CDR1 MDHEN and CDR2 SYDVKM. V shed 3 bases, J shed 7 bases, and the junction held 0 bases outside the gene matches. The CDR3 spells CASSLGQEQYF. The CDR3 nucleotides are TGTGCCAGCAGTTTGGGACAGGAGCAGTACTTC.